This note documents a single T cell receptor (beta chain) sequence. There are 14 residues in the CDR3. V shed 4 bases and J 6 bases; nucleotides not matched to a gene: 7. Germline CDR1 and CDR2: SEHNR and FQNEAQ (reference sequence). This sample is part of a study of blood T cell repertoires in COVID-19. On the study more broadly: The analysed material was cDNA or gDNA that came from T cells, B-cell-depleted T cells, or PBMCs.

The Seattle site enrolled patients during active infection and followed them longitudinally. Assay: immunoSEQ multiplex PCR; the TCRdb copy retains only in-frame clones and omits some. The sample contains roughly 250,000 clones, 80% to 90% of which appear only once. The sequence came from a woman aged 25 to 39 with COVID-19, enrolled during active disease. This rearrangement joins TRBV7-9 to TRBJ2-7, with 9 nucleotides matching TRBD1. Sequenced input: peripheral blood. The CDR3 protein is CASSSGTGFREQYF. The CDR3 DNA follows: TGTGCCAGCAGCTCCGGGACAGGGTTCCGCGAGCAGTACTTC.